The T cell receptor (beta chain) under discussion was sequenced for a study of T cells expressing NK-cell markers. The CDR3 length is 15 residues. The V gene's germline CDR1 is KGHSH and CDR2 LQKENI. TCRdb re-called the 5' RACE reads and shows each CDR3 protein once, DNA omitted. This sample's table reports some 300,000 distinct CDR3 sequences. The sequence came from a young man in good health. Sequencing used blood T cells: a sorted CD56 or NKG2C T cell subset, CD4+ or CD8+ T cells, or bulk PBMC T cells (not recorded which). The chain carries TRBV18 and TRBJ1-5; TCRdb's assignment of TRBD1 cannot be checked, as there is no DNA. CDR3 sequence reads: CASSPLQGASQPQHF.